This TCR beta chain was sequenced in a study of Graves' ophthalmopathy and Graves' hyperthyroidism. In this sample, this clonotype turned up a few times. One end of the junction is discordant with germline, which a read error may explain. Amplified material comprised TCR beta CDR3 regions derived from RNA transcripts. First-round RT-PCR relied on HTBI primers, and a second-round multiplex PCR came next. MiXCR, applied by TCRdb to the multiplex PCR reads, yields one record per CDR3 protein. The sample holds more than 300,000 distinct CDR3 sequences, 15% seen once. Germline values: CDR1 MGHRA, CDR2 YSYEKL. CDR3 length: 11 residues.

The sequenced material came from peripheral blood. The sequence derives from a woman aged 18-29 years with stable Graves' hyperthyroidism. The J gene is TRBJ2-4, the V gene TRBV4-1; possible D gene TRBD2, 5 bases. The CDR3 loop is CASSQGRGKFF. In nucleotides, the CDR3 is TGCGCCAGCAGCCAAGGCCGGGGAAAGTTCTTC.